This T cell receptor beta chain was profiled in a study of T cell clonotyping in hematopoietic cell transplantation. General study findings and limits: Recipient TCR diversity dropped after transplant; expanded clonotypes rose from day 30 to 180. Few recipient clonotypes overlapped donors; over 95% were de novo at given depth.

Recipients were bled about 28 days pretransplant and at posttransplant days 30, 100, 180. Of note for this clone: Its antigen is not known.

Data came from immunoSEQ multiplex PCR; TCRdb stores just in-frame clones and leaves some out. The table has about 14,000 clones, around 86% seen once. CDR3 length equals 17 residues. The V gene's germline CDR1 is LGHNT and CDR2 FRNRAP. Germline trimming cut 0 bases from V and 8 bases from J; bases unmatched to any gene: 12. The sample here was PBMCs, taken 100 days after allogeneic stem cell transplant. The rearrangement joins TRBV12-5 to TRBJ1-5; TRBD1 matches at 8 bases. This clonotype was obtained from a male patient aged 45-60 years who had an allogeneic stem cell transplant from an unrelated donor, so T cells may come from the graft donor. Some clones in this sample may be carry-over from other donors' samples. CDR3 DNA sequence: TGTGCTAGTGGTTTGGTACTCGGGCAGGGGGCTTTGGAGCCCCAGCATTTT. Its translation: CASGLVLGQGALEPQHF.